Listed here are 28 T cell receptor beta chains from one sample, sequenced in a study of CD8+CD57+ T cells in acquired aplastic anemia. Whole-study findings and limits: Lower diversity was found in CD8+CD57+ cells than in total CD4+ and CD8+ pools in patients.

The antigens these receptors bind are not known. Patients picked for sequencing had shown CD8+CD57+ cell expansion detected by flow cytometry. Genomic DNA, the template, was used for profiling of the TCR beta VDJ and CDR3. TCRdb redid the calling of the reads with MiXCR, one entry per CDR3 protein. Of 15,000 to 20,000 distinct CDR3 sequences in the sample, 30% to 45% were seen once. Sample: CD8+CD57+ T cells sorted from PBMCs. Described subset: bead-enriched CD8+CD57+ effector memory T cells from SAA patients. The receptors come from a human donor with aplastic anemia.

This clonotype was observed many times. The chain links TRBV7-8 to TRBJ2-1; 7 bases line up with TRBD2. V dropped 5 bases and J dropped 10; count of bases not matched to a gene: 5. Germline lookup yields CDR1 SGHVS and CDR2 FQNEAQ. The CDR3 totals 12 residues. Here the CDR3 DNA reads TGTGCCAGCAGCACTGCTAGCGGCGAGCAGTTCTTC. This gives the protein CASSTASGEQFF. Filled out from reference TRBV7-8 and TRBJ2-1, the complete variable domain reads GAGVSQSPRYKVAKRGQDVALRCDPISGHVSLFWYQQALGQGPEFLTYFQNEAQLDKSGLPSDRFFAERPEGSVSTLKIQRTQQEDSAVYLCASSTASGEQFFGPGTRLTVL.

This clonotype was seen many times. The chain is built from TRBV6-4 and TRBJ2-1; no firm D call. V dropped 3 bases and J dropped 0 bases, with 6 bases sitting between them. Germline V gives CDR1 MRHNA, CDR2 SNTAGT. The CDR3 is 14 residues long. CDR3 in DNA: TGTGCCAGCAGTGAAGCGAGCTCCTACAATGAGCAGTTCTTC. As protein: CASSEASSYNEQFF.

This clonotype was seen repeatedly, ten times or more. V usage is TRBV19 and J usage is TRBJ2-3, with 7 bases fitting TRBD1. There are 17 residues in the CDR3. Germline CDR1 is LNHDA and CDR2 is SQIVND (reference sequence). V trimming: 3 bases; J trimming: 2 bases; junction bases outside the gene matches: 11. CDR3 in DNA: TGTGCCAGTAGTATCAGTCTTTGGGACAGAATCACAGATACGCAGTATTTT. Protein: CASSISLWDRITDTQYF.

This chain uses TRBV5-1 with TRBJ1-6; possibly TRBD1 for D (5 bases). This CDR3 contains 17 residues. Germline V gene sequence: CDR1 SGHRS, CDR2 YFSETQ. V shed 4 bases and J shed 0 bases, with 14 bases lying between them. The CDR3 DNA reads TGCGCCAGCAGCGAACTTCGGGGCAGCTCCTATAATTCACCCCTCCACTTT. Translation: CASSELRGSSYNSPLHF. The variable domain in full, completed from reference TRBV5-1 and TRBJ1-6, reads KAGVTQTPRYLIKTRGQQVTLSCSPISGHRSVSWYQQTPGQGLQFLFEYFSETQRNKGNFPGRFSGRQFSNSRSEMNVSTLELGDSALYLCASSELRGSSYNSPLHFGNGTRLTVT.

Comments on this clonotype: This may stem from a read error, because a much larger clone lies one nucleotide away. The gene calls are TRBV5-6 and TRBJ2-1, with D perhaps TRBD1 or TRBD2 (6 bases each). CDR3 length equals 13 residues. The germline V and J ends were trimmed by 7 bases and 7 bases, with 15 bases remaining between them. The germline CDR1 and CDR2 sequences are SGHDT and YYEEEE. The CDR3 protein is CASGWGAGNEQFF. The CDR3 bases are TGTGCCAGCGGCTGGGGGGCTGGGAATGAGCAGTTCTTC.

The chain's CDR3 is CSYPAGASTDTQYF. CDR3 DNA: TGCAGCTACCCGGCGGGGGCCTCCACAGATACGCAGTATTTT. The chain couples TRBV29-1 to TRBJ2-3; perhaps TRBD2 as D (7 bases). Germline V gene data show CDR1 as SQVTM and CDR2 as ANQGSEA. The CDR3 contains 14 residues. Trimming removed 8 bases from V and 2 bases from J, with 17 bases in between.

This clonotype was seen a few times. This chain joins TRBV19 and TRBJ1-6; D gene unclear. CDR3 length equals 15 residues. In germline, CDR1 is LNHDA, CDR2 SQIVND (reference sequence). The V end lost 5 bases, the J end lost 10 bases, and 18 bases lay between the germline ends. This chain's CDR3 is CASSPRHNQVSPLHF. The CDR3 nucleotides read TGTGCCAGTAGTCCCAGACACAACCAAGTCTCACCCCTCCACTTT.

This clonotype was counted between two and nine times. This chain joins TRBV15 and TRBJ2-1, with 8 bases fitting TRBD1. CDR1 is LNHNV and CDR2 is YYDKDF in the germline V gene (reference sequence). The CDR3 is made up of 17 amino acids. Trimming at V came to 2 bases and at J to 5 bases, leaving 11 bases not matched to a gene. The CDR3 is CATSRPFPGQADNEQFF. CDR3 coding DNA: TGTGCCACCAGCAGACCATTTCCGGGACAGGCGGACAATGAGCAGTTCTTC.

The chain links TRBV5-8 to TRBJ1-5; D is ambiguous. The CDR3 totals 14 residues. The V gene's germline CDR1 is SGHTS and CDR2 YDEGEE. V gave up 1 base and J gave up 6 bases, with 11 bases separating them. The CDR3 coding sequence is TGTGCCAGCAGCTTGATCCCGGACGGTCAGCCCCAGCATTTT. It specifies CASSLIPDGQPQHF. The whole variable domain, remainder taken from reference TRBV5-8 and TRBJ1-5, is EAGVTQSPTHLIKTRGQQATLRCSPISGHTSVYWYQQALGLGLQFLLWYDEGEERNRGNFPPRFSGRQFPNYSSELNVNALELEDSALYLCASSLIPDGQPQHFGDGTRLSIL.

This clonotype was seen at least ten times. The J gene is TRBJ1-3, the V gene TRBV4-2; D possibly corresponds to TRBD1 (6 bases). This CDR3 contains 17 residues. V lost 0 bases, J lost 5 bases, and 17 bases lay in between. Per the germline V gene, CDR1 is LGHNA and CDR2 is YNFKEQ. The CDR3 sequence is CASSQDWWDKTRNTIYF. DNA for the CDR3: TGTGCCAGCAGCCAAGATTGGTGGGACAAGACACGAAACACCATATATTTT.

There are a few counts of this clonotype. The chain combines TRBV6-4 with TRBJ1-1; possible D gene TRBD1, 6 bases. CDR1 is MRHNA, CDR2 SNTAGT, per germline. Trimming removed 8 bases at V and 2 bases at J, with 21 bases between. There are 16 residues in the CDR3. The CDR3 sequence: CASVNRVLGENTEAFF. The CDR3 region has the DNA TGTGCCAGCGTTAACAGGGTTTTGGGGGAAAACACTGAAGCTTTCTTT.

The chain employs TRBV11-2 and TRBJ1-6, with 8 bases that match TRBD1. CDR3 length equals 15 residues. J lost 5 bases, V lost 5 bases, and 5 bases had no gene match. Germline lookup yields CDR1 SGHAT and CDR2 FQNNGV. The CDR3 spells CASSPGTGHNSPLHF. In DNA, the CDR3 is TGTGCCAGCAGCCCCGGGACAGGACATAATTCACCCCTCCACTTT.

The chain links TRBV7-9 to TRBJ1-4; D is uncertain. V was shortened by 5 bases and J by 0 bases, with 7 bases between the two germline ends. The germline V gene encodes CDR1 SEHNR and CDR2 FQNEAQ (reference sequence). CDR3 length: 14 residues. The CDR3 reads CASSPPTTNEKLFF. CDR3 DNA: TGTGCCAGCAGCCCCCCCACAACTAATGAAAAACTGTTTTTT.

This clonotype was seen only a few times. The chain links TRBV10-3 to TRBJ2-2; D call uncertain. The length of the CDR3 is 13 residues. The V and J ends lost 4 bases and 2 bases respectively, with 5 bases between them. Germline-derived CDR1 and CDR2 are ENHRY and SYGVKD. The CDR3 protein is CAISGINTGELFF. Written as DNA, the CDR3 is TGTGCCATCAGTGGGATAAACACCGGGGAGCTGTTTTTT.

This clonotype has a count of ten or more. The rearrangement uses TRBV4-1 and TRBJ2-7, with D perhaps assigned TRBD1 or TRBD2 (5 bases each). Germline CDR1 MGHRA, CDR2 YSYEKL. The V and J ends lost 5 bases and 7 bases respectively, with 27 bases between them. CDR3 length equals 17 residues. The DNA for the CDR3 is TGCGCCAGCAGCGATATTACTAGTTGGGGACCCTTGAGTGAGCAGTACTTC. Amino acids: CASSDITSWGPLSEQYF.

The chain links TRBV20-1 to TRBJ2-1; 12 nucleotides align to TRBD2. Germline values: CDR1 DFQATT, CDR2 SNEGSKA (reference sequence). Germline trimming cut 1 base from V and 1 base from J; bases unmatched to any gene: 5. The CDR3 has 17 amino acids. Here the CDR3 reads CSARASGGAGSYNEQFF. In DNA, the CDR3 is TGCAGTGCTAGAGCTAGCGGGGGGGCCGGGTCCTACAATGAGCAGTTCTTC.

The chain has TRBV7-9 and TRBJ2-7, with 8 bases matching TRBD2. V shed 10 bases and J 3 bases; nucleotides not matched to a gene: 8. The CDR3 spans 13 residues. Germline assignment: CDR1 SEHNR and CDR2 FQNEAQ (reference sequence). CDR3 nucleotides: TGTGCCACCCGGGAGGGGGGGATCTACGAGCAGTACTTC. As protein: CATREGGIYEQYF.

The count of this clonotype is one. The gene calls are TRBV2 and TRBJ2-7; 10 positions match TRBD1. V trimming: 1 base; J trimming: 6 bases; junction bases outside the gene matches: 0. Germline-derived CDR1 and CDR2 are SNHLY and FYNNEI. This CDR3 comprises 13 residues. DNA for the CDR3: TGTGCCAGCAGTGAAGGACAGGGGGCCGAGCAGTACTTC. This sequence encodes CASSEGQGAEQYF.

This clonotype has only a few counts. The V call is TRBV20-1, the J call TRBJ2-7; the D is unclear. This CDR3 is built from 15 residues. With 5 bases removed from V and 0 bases from J, the gap between germline ends came to 17 bases. Germline assignment: CDR1 DFQATT and CDR2 SNEGSKA (reference sequence). CDR3 nucleotides: TGCAGTGCTGGAACTTACTTCGATAGCTCCTACGAGCAGTACTTC. Amino acids: CSAGTYFDSSYEQYF.

This clonotype was picked up a small number of times. The V call is TRBV2, the J call TRBJ1-1; TRBD1 matches 9 bases. With 6 bases clipped from V and 6 bases from J, the junction kept 5 bases outside the gene matches. The CDR3 is made up of 13 amino acids. Germline lookup yields CDR1 SNHLY and CDR2 FYNNEI. This CDR3 is CASRGTGIAEAFF. Here the CDR3 DNA reads TGTGCCAGCAGGGGGACAGGGATCGCTGAAGCTTTCTTT.

This clonotype was picked up a small number of times. CDR3 sequence: CATSDSGTGVLYNEQFF. The CDR3 coding sequence is TGTGCCACCAGTGACTCCGGGACAGGGGTTCTGTACAATGAGCAGTTCTTC. The rearrangement joins TRBV24-1 to TRBJ2-1; 10 positions agree with TRBD1. From germline, CDR1 is KGHDR and CDR2 SFDVKD. The CDR3 covers 17 residues. Unmatched junction bases numbered 9, after V lost 4 bases and J lost 4 bases.

At least ten counts were recorded for this clonotype. This chain joins TRBV6-2 or TRBV6-3 and TRBJ2-3, with 11 bases matching TRBD1. The germline CDR1 and CDR2 sequences are MNHEY and SVGEGT. The V and J ends lost 2 bases and 5 bases, in that order; junction bases with no gene match: 6. The CDR3 runs 16 residues. The CDR3 nucleotides read TGTGCCAGCAGTTACGATGAGGACAGGGGGCAAGATACGCAGTATTTT. Its translation is CASSYDEDRGQDTQYF.

The chain links TRBV7-3 to TRBJ2-5; TRBD2 aligns across 7 bases. Germline lookup yields CDR1 SGHTA and CDR2 FQGTGA. This CDR3 comprises 13 residues. Trimming took 2 bases from V and 3 from J; bases not matched to a gene: 0. The CDR3 bases are TGTGCCAGCAGCTTAGGACTAGAAGAGACCCAGTACTTC. Protein sequence: CASSLGLEETQYF.

This clonotype occurred many times. V usage is TRBV27 and J usage is TRBJ1-2, with D uncertain. V was shortened by 7 bases and J by 8 bases, with 14 bases between the two germline ends. Germline CDR1 is MNHEY and CDR2 is SMNVEV (reference sequence). The CDR3 loop spans 12 amino acids. In DNA, the CDR3 is TGTGCCAGCACATCATGGGGTAGCGGCTACACCTTC. The encoded protein is CASTSWGSGYTF.

This clonotype was seen more than once but under ten times. The rearrangement links TRBV10-3 to TRBJ2-5; D is tentatively TRBD1 or TRBD2 (6 bases each). Looked up from germline, CDR1 is ENHRY and CDR2 is SYGVKD. V lost 4 bases, J lost 5 bases, and 14 bases lay in between. The CDR3 is made up of 14 amino acids. The CDR3 sequence: CAISGRGAEETQYF. The CDR3 DNA sequence: TGTGCCATCAGTGGTAGGGGGGCTGAGGAGACCCAGTACTTC.

J is TRBJ2-2 and V is TRBV7-3; D is uncertain. This CDR3 is built from 11 residues. The V gene's germline CDR1 is SGHTA and CDR2 FQGTGA. V was trimmed by 4 bases and J by 5 bases, leaving 2 bases between them. CDR3 loop: CASSSTGELFF. CDR3 nucleotides: TGTGCCAGCAGCTCGACCGGGGAGCTGTTTTTT.

This clonotype was counted ten times or more. CDR3 DNA: TGTGCCAGCACCTATCGGGAGGTGGAACCCCTCCACTTT. It translates to CASTYREVEPLHF. The chain couples TRBV7-9 to TRBJ1-6; no reliable D call. Trimming removed 7 bases from V and 12 bases from J, with 16 bases in between. Per germline, CDR1 SEHNR and CDR2 FQNEAQ (reference sequence). The CDR3 runs to 13 residues.

This chain uses TRBV9 with TRBJ2-7; D assignment may be TRBD1 or TRBD2 (6 bases each). V was cut by 1 base and J by 6 bases, with 14 bases left in between. This CDR3 contains 14 residues. CDR1 and CDR2 (germline): SGDLS, YYNGEE. CDR3 coding DNA: TGTGCCAGCAGCGTACGTCCCGGGGGCAGCGAGCAGTACTTC. Its protein product is CASSVRPGGSEQYF.